The 18 T cell receptor beta chains below all came from one sample that was sequenced in a study of vaccination effects on CD4 cells after COVID-19. Before sequencing, viral peptide pools were used by the ViraFEST assay to expand antigen-specific CD4+ T cells. An approximately ten-day culture period preceded the isolation of CD4+ T cells. Vaccinated participants had no history of SARS-CoV-2 infection and tested negative for nucleocapsid antibodies. These receptors are not linked to any known antigen. Using immunoSEQ multiplex PCR, the repertoire was profiled, and TCRdb retains in-frame clones only, with some absent. The sample yields 70,000 or so clones, around 81% seen once. This material consisted of CD4+ T cells from PBMCs cultured with SARS-CoV-2 spike peptides, taken before COVID-19 vaccination. The receptors here all came from a human donor who received a COVID-19 vaccine.

The genes are TRBV4-3 and TRBJ1-2, with TRBD1 matching 8 bases. Germline CDR1 is LGHNA and CDR2 is YSLEER. The V gene end was trimmed by 4 bases and the J gene end by 3 bases; junction bases not matched to a gene: 10. The CDR3 loop spans 16 amino acids. In nucleotides, the CDR3 is TGCGCCAGCAGCCCCTCCCGGACAGGGCCCCACTATGGCTACACCTTC. Its protein is CASSPSRTGPHYGYTF.

The sample holds a few counts of this clone. V is TRBV24-1 and J is TRBJ2-1, with TRBD1 identical over 8 bases. V lost 3 bases and J lost 5; bases outside the gene matches: 11. Germline V CDR1 and CDR2: KGHDR, SFDVKD. The CDR3 extends over 17 amino acids. CDR3 nucleotides: TGTGCCACCAGTGATCCCGCCAGGACAGGGATCGACAATGAGCAGTTCTTC. Translation gives CATSDPARTGIDNEQFF.

The chain combines TRBV18 with TRBJ1-3, with no clear D. The ends were cut back, 0 bases at V and 14 bases at J, with 11 bases in the middle. The CDR3 spans 12 residues. Germline V lookup: CDR1 KGHSH, CDR2 LQKENI. CDR3 sequence reads: CASSPPIGPVYF. CDR3 DNA: TGTGCCAGCTCACCACCTATCGGACCCGTATATTTT.

The V and J genes are TRBV7-3 and TRBJ2-1, with D possibly called TRBD1 or TRBD2 (7 bases each). With 5 bases removed from V and 5 bases from J, the gap between germline ends came to 16 bases. The CDR3 is 15 residues long. CDR1 is SGHTA and CDR2 is FQGTGA in the germline V gene. CDR3 sequence: CASSLQGGGNNEQFF. The CDR3 DNA sequence: TGTGCCAGCAGCCTCCAGGGGGGGGGAAACAATGAGCAGTTCTTC.

CDR3 residues: CASSFLNTQYF. Here the CDR3 DNA reads TGTGCCAGCAGCTTTTTAAATACGCAGTATTTT. V is TRBV5-6 and J is TRBJ2-3, with no clear D. There are 11 residues in the CDR3. Germline CDR1 is SGHDT and CDR2 is YYEEEE. V gave up 2 bases and J gave up 7 bases, with 5 bases separating them. The full variable domain, in which reference TRBV5-6 and TRBJ2-3 provide the parts outside the CDR3, is DAGVTQSPTHLIKTRGQQVTLRCSPKSGHDTVSWYQQALGQGPQFIFQYYEEEERQRGNFPDRFSGHQFPNYSSELNVNALLLGDSALYLCASSFLNTQYFGPGTRLTVL.

The chain uses TRBV11-2 and TRBJ2-5; 7 nucleotides match TRBD2. The CDR3 totals 14 residues. V lost 1 base and J lost 4; bases outside the gene matches: 3. Looked up from germline, CDR1 is SGHAT and CDR2 is FQNNGV. In DNA, the CDR3 is TGTGCCAGCAGCTTAGTTCGCGGGGGAGAGACCCAGTACTTC. Encoded protein: CASSLVRGGETQYF.

The chain links TRBV10-3 to TRBJ2-2, with 8 bases lining up with TRBD1. The CDR3 spans 14 residues. V lost 6 bases, J lost 3 bases, and 3 bases stayed unmatched. Germline V gives CDR1 ENHRY, CDR2 SYGVKD. The DNA for the CDR3 is TGTGCCATCAGAGGACAGGGATACACCGGGGAGCTGTTTTTT. Its protein is CAIRGQGYTGELFF.

J is TRBJ2-5 and V is TRBV7-3; 10 bases match TRBD2. Trimming removed 0 bases from V and 3 bases from J; junction bases left unmatched: 10. In germline, CDR1 is SGHTA, CDR2 FQGTGA. The CDR3 loop spans 18 amino acids. CDR3 protein: CASSLTPRGAGGEETQYF. CDR3 in DNA: TGTGCCAGCAGCTTAACCCCAAGGGGAGCGGGGGGGGAAGAGACCCAGTACTTC.

This chain links TRBV11-2 with TRBJ1-5; no definite D call. V lost 3 bases and J 0 bases, leaving 12 bases between the germline ends. This CDR3 region has 16 residues. The germline CDR1 and CDR2 sequences are SGHAT and FQNNGV. The DNA for the CDR3 is TGTGCCAGCAGCTTTAACCGTAAGCGTAGCAATCAGCCCCAGCATTTT. This gives the protein CASSFNRKRSNQPQHF.

A few counts support this clone. This same CDR3 is encoded by further DNA sequences in the sample. V is TRBV7-9 and J is TRBJ1-1, with D unclear. Trimming removed 5 bases at V and 0 bases at J, with 7 bases between. Germline values: CDR1 SEHNR, CDR2 FQNEAQ (reference sequence). This CDR3 is built from 13 residues. The CDR3 DNA sequence: TGTGCCAGCAGCCTCGAGCTGAACACTGAAGCTTTCTTT. This codes for CASSLELNTEAFF.

The chain recombines TRBV28 with TRBJ1-5, with 7 bases lining up with TRBD1. The J segment lost 0 bases and the V segment lost 3 bases, leaving 8 bases of the junction unmatched. Germline-derived CDR1 and CDR2 are MDHEN and SYDVKM. The CDR3 consists of 17 residues. Here the CDR3 reads CASSLYRGDYSNQPQHF. The CDR3, as DNA: TGTGCCAGCAGTTTGTACAGGGGAGACTATAGCAATCAGCCCCAGCATTTT. Full variable domain (outside the CDR3, taken from reference TRBV28 and TRBJ1-5): DVKVTQSSRYLVKRTGEKVFLECVQDMDHENMFWYRQDPGLGLRLIYFSYDVKMKEKGDIPEGYSVSREKKERFSLILESASTNQTSMYLCASSLYRGDYSNQPQHFGDGTRLSIL.

The chain couples TRBV7-2 to TRBJ1-4; 8 positions match TRBD1. The CDR3 totals 14 residues. CDR1 is SGHTA and CDR2 is FQGNSA in the germline V gene. The J segment lost 6 bases and the V segment lost 5 bases, leaving 5 bases of the junction unmatched. Here the CDR3 reads CASSRTGTDEKLFF. The CDR3 DNA follows: TGTGCCAGCAGCCGGACAGGGACGGATGAAAAACTGTTTTTT.

This clone came up once. CDR3: CASTSKLPNYGYTF. As DNA, the CDR3 is TGTGCCAGCACTTCCAAATTACCTAACTATGGCTACACCTTC. The gene calls are TRBV2 and TRBJ1-2; D not certain. Germline V CDR1 and CDR2: SNHLY, FYNNEI. V lost 7 bases and J 0 bases, leaving 12 bases between the germline ends. The CDR3 extends over 14 amino acids.

The CDR3 spells CASSFTGMNTEAFF. DNA of the CDR3: TGTGCCAGCAGCTTCACCGGGATGAACACTGAAGCTTTCTTT. V usage is TRBV5-4 and J usage is TRBJ1-1; no firm D call. The length of the CDR3 is 14 residues. Germline V CDR1 and CDR2: SGHNT, YYREEE (reference sequence). Deletions cut 2 bases from V and 0 bases from J, with 8 bases between.

V gene TRBV4-1 combines with J gene TRBJ2-1; 9 bases fit TRBD1. The CDR3 is 16 amino acids. V shed 4 bases and J 4 bases; nucleotides not matched to a gene: 8. In germline, CDR1 is MGHRA, CDR2 YSYEKL. CDR3 protein: CASSPIGQGSYNEQFF. CDR3 DNA: TGCGCCAGCAGCCCGATCGGACAGGGGTCTTACAATGAGCAGTTCTTC.

The chain joins TRBV18 to TRBJ2-5, with a tentative D call TRBD1 (5 bases). Germline lookup yields CDR1 KGHSH and CDR2 LQKENI. V was clipped by 8 bases and J by 2 bases, with 12 bases between them. The CDR3 extends over 13 amino acids. The DNA of the CDR3 is TGTGCCAGCCAGGCAGGACATCAAGAGACCCAGTACTTC. The encoded protein is CASQAGHQETQYF.

The chain employs TRBV7-9 and TRBJ1-5; 12 nucleotides match TRBD1. The V and J ends lost 5 bases and 2 bases, in that order; junction bases with no gene match: 7. The CDR3 totals 17 residues. Germline CDR1 is SEHNR and CDR2 is FQNEAQ (reference sequence). For the CDR3, the DNA is TGTGCCAGCAGCCTGGGACAGGGGGCAGGGGGCAATCAGCCCCAGCATTTT. Encoded protein: CASSLGQGAGGNQPQHF.

The CDR3 protein is CASSPRQPDSNEKLFF. Written as DNA, the CDR3 is TGTGCCAGCTCACCTCGACAACCGGACAGTAATGAAAAACTGTTTTTT. The chain combines TRBV18 with TRBJ1-4; a possible D gene is TRBD1 (6 bases). The CDR3 is 16 residues long. From germline, CDR1 is KGHSH and CDR2 LQKENI. V lost 3 bases and J lost 4, with 15 bases in between.